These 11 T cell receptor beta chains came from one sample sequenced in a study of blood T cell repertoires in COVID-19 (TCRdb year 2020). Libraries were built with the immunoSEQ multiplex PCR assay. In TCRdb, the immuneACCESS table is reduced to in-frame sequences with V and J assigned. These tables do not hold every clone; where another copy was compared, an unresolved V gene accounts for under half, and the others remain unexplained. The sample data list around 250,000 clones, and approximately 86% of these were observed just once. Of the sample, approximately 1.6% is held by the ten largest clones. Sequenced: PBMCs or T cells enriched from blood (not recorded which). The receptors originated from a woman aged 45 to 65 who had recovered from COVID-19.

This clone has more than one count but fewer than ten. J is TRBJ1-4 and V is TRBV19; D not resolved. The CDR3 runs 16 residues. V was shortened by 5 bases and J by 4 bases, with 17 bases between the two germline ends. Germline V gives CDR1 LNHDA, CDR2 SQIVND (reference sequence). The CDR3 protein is CASSLPLGGINEKLFF. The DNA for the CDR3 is TGTGCCAGTAGTCTACCGCTCGGAGGAATTAATGAAAAACTGTTTTTT.

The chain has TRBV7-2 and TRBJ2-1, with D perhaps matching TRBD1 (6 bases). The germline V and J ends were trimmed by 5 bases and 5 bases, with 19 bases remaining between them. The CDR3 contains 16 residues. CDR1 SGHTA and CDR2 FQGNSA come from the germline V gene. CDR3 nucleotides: TGTGCCAGCAGCCGCACGACAGGTAGTGATAACAATGAGCAGTTCTTC. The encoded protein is CASSRTTGSDNNEQFF.

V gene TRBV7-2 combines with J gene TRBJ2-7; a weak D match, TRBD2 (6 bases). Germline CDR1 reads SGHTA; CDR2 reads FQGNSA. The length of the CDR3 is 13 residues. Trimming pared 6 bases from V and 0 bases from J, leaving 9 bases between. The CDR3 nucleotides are TGTGCCAGCAGACCGACTAGCTCCTACGAGCAGTACTTC. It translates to CASRPTSSYEQYF.

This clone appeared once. As DNA, the CDR3 is TGTGCCAGCAGCACCTTAGCGGGGAAAAAGGCTGGCGCCTACAATGAGCAGTTCTTC. Translation: CASSTLAGKKAGAYNEQFF. This chain connects TRBV11-2 to TRBJ2-1; 8 bases line up with TRBD2. CDR1 SGHAT and CDR2 FQNNGV come from the germline V gene. With V trimmed by 5 bases and J by 2 bases, 17 bases remained unmatched. The CDR3 is made up of 19 amino acids.

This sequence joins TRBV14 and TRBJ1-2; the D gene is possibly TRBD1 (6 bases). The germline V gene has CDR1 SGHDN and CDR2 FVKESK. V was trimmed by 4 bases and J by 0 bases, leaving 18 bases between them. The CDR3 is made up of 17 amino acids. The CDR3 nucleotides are TGTGCCAGCAGCCGATACAGGGAGGGACCAGCTAACTATGGCTACACCTTC. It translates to CASSRYREGPANYGYTF.

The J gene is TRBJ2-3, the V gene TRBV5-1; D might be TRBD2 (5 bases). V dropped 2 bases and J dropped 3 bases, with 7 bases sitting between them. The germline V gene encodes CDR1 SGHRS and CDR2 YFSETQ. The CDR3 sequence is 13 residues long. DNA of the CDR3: TGCGCCAGCAGCTTCGGGGAGACAGATACGCAGTATTTT. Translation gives CASSFGETDTQYF.

CDR3 DNA sequence: TGTGCCAGCAGCTCCGCTGGGCGGGAGTTCTACGAGCAGTACTTC. Protein: CASSSAGREFYEQYF. V and J are TRBV5-6 and TRBJ2-7; 7 bases match TRBD2. Losses at the gene ends were 3 bases for V and 3 bases for J; bases not matched to a gene: 9. Germline CDR1 and CDR2: SGHDT and YYEEEE. The CDR3 consists of 15 residues.

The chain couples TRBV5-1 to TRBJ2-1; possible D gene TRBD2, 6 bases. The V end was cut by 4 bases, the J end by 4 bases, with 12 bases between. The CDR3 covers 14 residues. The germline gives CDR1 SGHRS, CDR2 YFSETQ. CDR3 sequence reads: CASSPGGLYNEQFF. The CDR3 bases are TGCGCCAGCAGCCCCGGAGGACTATACAATGAGCAGTTCTTC. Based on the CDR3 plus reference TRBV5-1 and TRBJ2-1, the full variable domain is KAGVTQTPRYLIKTRGQQVTLSCSPISGHRSVSWYQQTPGQGLQFLFEYFSETQRNKGNFPGRFSGRQFSNSRSEMNVSTLELGDSALYLCASSPGGLYNEQFFGPGTRLTVL.

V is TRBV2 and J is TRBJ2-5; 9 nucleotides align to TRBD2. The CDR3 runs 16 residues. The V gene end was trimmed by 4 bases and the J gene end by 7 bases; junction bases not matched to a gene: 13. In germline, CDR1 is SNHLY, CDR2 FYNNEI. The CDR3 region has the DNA TGTGCCAGCAGTGGGATACTAGCGGGTCCTCCGGGGACCCAGTACTTC. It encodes CASSGILAGPPGTQYF.

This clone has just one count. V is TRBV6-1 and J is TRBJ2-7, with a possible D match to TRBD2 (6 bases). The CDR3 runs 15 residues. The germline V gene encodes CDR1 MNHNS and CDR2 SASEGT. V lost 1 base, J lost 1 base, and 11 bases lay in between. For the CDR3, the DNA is TGTGCCAGCAGTGAAGGGACGCGGGGTTCCTACGAGCAGTACTTC. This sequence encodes CASSEGTRGSYEQYF.

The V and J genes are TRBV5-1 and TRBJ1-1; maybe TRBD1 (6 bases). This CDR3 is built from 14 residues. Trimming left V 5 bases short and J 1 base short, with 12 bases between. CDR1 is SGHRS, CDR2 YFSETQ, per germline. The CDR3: CASRSLGGNTEAFF. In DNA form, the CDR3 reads TGCGCCAGCAGATCTTTAGGGGGGAACACTGAAGCTTTCTTT.